Shown below are 30 T cell receptor beta chains from a single sample sequenced in a study of tumor and adjacent non-tumor tissue in lung cancer. TCRbeta libraries were built with three rounds of nested PCR, modified from ARM-PCR. A single record per CDR3 protein comes from TCRdb applying MiXCR to the multiplex PCR reads. The sample lists some 100,000 distinct CDR3 sequences; about 75% were seen once. RNA was extracted from bulk tissue without any cell sorting. Sequenced input: lung tumor tissue. These receptors were obtained from an older woman with non-small cell lung cancer.

Turning to this clonotype: At one of its ends the junction is not consistent with the germline gene, which may arise from a read error. The chain has TRBV11-1 and TRBJ2-1, with D possibly being TRBD1 (6 bases). The CDR3 is 14 residues long. Germline V CDR1 and CDR2: SGHAT, FQDESV (reference sequence). The CDR3 is CASSLDGNRDEQFF. The DNA for the CDR3 is TGTGCCAGCAGCTTGGATGGGAACAGGGATGAACAGTTCTTC.

As concerns this clonotype: The CDR3 does not close with the conserved phenylalanine or tryptophan, likely indicating a read error. The chain uses TRBV20-1 and TRBJ2-1; 13 nucleotides align to TRBD2. CDR3 length equals 15 residues. From germline, CDR1 is DFQATT and CDR2 SNEGSKA (reference sequence). With V trimmed by 6 bases and J by 12 bases, 14 bases remained unmatched. CDR3 protein: CSARTSGSFSHVQFV. The CDR3 DNA sequence: TGCAGTGCCCGGACTAGCGGGAGTTTTTCCCATGTGCAGTTCGTC.

With regard to this clonotype: The junction differs from germline at one of its ends, possibly a read error. This chain links TRBV4-1 with TRBJ2-3; maybe TRBD1 (6 bases). This CDR3 is built from 15 residues. CDR1 MGHRA and CDR2 YSYEKL come from the germline V gene. CDR3 bases: TGCGCCAGCAGACAAGTGTGGGGGCCCACAGATACGCAGTATTTT. Encoded protein: CASRQVWGPTDTQYF.

A note on this clonotype: A much larger clone is a single base away; this may be a read error. The CDR3 protein is CSAVPGLAGEGQLF. The CDR3 nucleotides are TGCAGTGCGGTTCCGGGACTAGCGGGAGAAGGGCAGTTGTTC. J is TRBJ2-1 and V is TRBV20-1, with TRBD2 identical over 14 bases. The CDR3 loop spans 14 amino acids. Germline loops: CDR1 DFQATT, CDR2 SNEGSKA (reference sequence).

This clonotype was counted a single time. The V and J genes are TRBV11-3 and TRBJ2-7, with D possibly TRBD2 on 6 matching bases. From germline, CDR1 is SGHNT and CDR2 YENEEA. The CDR3 is 14 residues long. Trimming pared 7 bases from V and 2 bases from J, leaving 15 bases between. This CDR3 reads CASILYAGTYEQYF. CDR3 nucleotide sequence: TGTGCCAGCATCTTGTATGCGGGAACCTACGAGCAGTACTTC.

Concerning this clonotype itself: A much more abundant neighbour one base away suggests this may be a read error. V is TRBV4-3 and J is TRBJ1-5, with D unresolved. V was clipped by 0 bases and J by 8 bases, with 14 bases between them. Germline CDR1 and CDR2: LGHNA and YSLEER. The CDR3 sequence is 15 residues long. CDR3 amino acids: CASSQEFGGSEPQHF. DNA for the CDR3: TGCGCCAGCAGCCAAGAATTCGGAGGGAGTGAGCCCCAGCATTTT.

This clonotype was observed a single time. Relative to the germline gene, one junction end is altered; a read error may explain this. The chain uses TRBV29-1 and TRBJ1-2; D is possibly TRBD1 (6 bases). Per the germline V gene, CDR1 is SQVTM and CDR2 is ANQGSEA. This CDR3 comprises 14 residues. This chain's CDR3 is CSVQSGRGSGGYTF. CDR3 nucleotide sequence: TGTAGCGTTCAGTCGGGCAGGGGTAGCGGTGGCTACACCTTC.

This clonotype was counted a single time. The chain combines TRBV11-2 with TRBJ2-3; 9 bases are a match to TRBD1. Germline lookup yields CDR1 SGHAT and CDR2 FQNNGV. CDR3 length: 14 amino acids. CDR3 coding DNA: TGTGCTGGCAGCTCAAACAGGGGGCTAGATACGCAGTATTTT. It yields the protein CAGSSNRGLDTQYF. The full variable domain, rest sourced from reference TRBV11-2 and TRBJ2-3, is EAGVAQSPRYKIIEKRQSVAFWCNPISGHATLYWYQQILGQGPKLLIQFQNNGVVDDSQLPKDRFSAERLKGVDSTLKIQPAKLEDSAVYLCAGSSNRGLDTQYFGPGTRLTVL.

Comments on this clonotype: The junction shows a germline mismatch at one end, possibly a read error. The rearrangement links TRBV11-2 to TRBJ1-1; D call uncertain. The CDR3 is 13 amino acids. Germline assignment: CDR1 SGHAT and CDR2 FQNNGV. CDR3 residues: CANSPRSETEAFF. The CDR3 DNA reads as TGTGCCAACAGCCCCAGGTCCGAGACTGAGGCTTTCTTT.

The V call is TRBV12-3 or TRBV12-4, the J call TRBJ2-1; TRBD2 aligns across 8 bases. The ends lost 2 bases at V and 8 bases at J; junction bases unmatched: 17. The CDR3 length is 18 residues. The CDR3 region is CASSLPPLGGGSSYEQFF. The CDR3 DNA reads as TGTGCCAGCAGTTTACCCCCTTTAGGCGGGGGGTCTAGCTATGAGCAGTTCTTC.

Comments on this clonotype: Given a much more abundant clone one base away, this may be a read error. The chain carries TRBV20-1 and TRBJ2-3; the match to TRBD2 covers 9 bases. The CDR3 is made up of 17 amino acids. Trimming took 6 bases from V and 2 from J; bases not matched to a gene: 15. Germline CDR1 is DFQATT and CDR2 is SNEGSKA (reference sequence). CDR3 DNA: TGCAGTGCCTTTGGCTCAGGCAGCGGGAGGTACACAGATACGCAGTATTTT. Amino acids: CSAFGSGSGRYTDTQYF.

This clonotype is termed medium-sized. This sequence joins TRBV20-1 and TRBJ2-7; D is possibly TRBD1 (5 bases). Trimming pared 2 bases from V and 6 bases from J, leaving 8 bases between. The CDR3 is 11 amino acids. Germline CDR1 DFQATT, CDR2 SNEGSKA (reference sequence). This CDR3 is CSARNRLEQYF. DNA of the CDR3: TGCAGTGCTAGAAACAGGCTCGAGCAGTACTTC.

Comment on this clonotype: A junction end diverges from the germline sequence, so it may reflect a read error. The chain recombines TRBV20-1 with TRBJ2-2; D unresolved. There are 12 residues in the CDR3. CDR1 and CDR2 from the germline V gene are DFQATT and SNEGSKA (reference sequence). As DNA, the CDR3 is TGCACTGGTAGATCGAACACCGGAGAGCTGTTTTTT. This translates into CTGRSNTGELFF.

The rearrangement uses TRBV20-1 and TRBJ2-2; no clear D gene. CDR1 is DFQATT and CDR2 is SNEGSKA in the germline V gene (reference sequence). This CDR3 comprises 12 residues. Trimming left V 4 bases short and J 4 bases short, with 7 bases between. In nucleotides, the CDR3 is TGCAGTGCTATCGCAGTCACCGGGGAGCTGTTTTTT. It codes for CSAIAVTGELFF.

This clonotype was seen more than once but under ten times. One base away lies a much larger clone, so this may be a sequencing read error. This chain links TRBV20-1 with TRBJ2-3; D not resolved. The CDR3 is 14 residues long. Germline CDR1 DFQATT, CDR2 SNEGSKA (reference sequence). The CDR3 DNA reads TGCATTGCTAGAGATTCCGGCAGCACAGATACGCAGTATTTT. Translated: CIARDSGSTDTQYF.

As concerns this clonotype: A much larger clone lies one base from this, so it may be a read error. The chain combines TRBV20-1 with TRBJ2-2; D is possibly TRBD2 (5 bases). This CDR3 has 13 amino acids. Per germline, CDR1 DFQATT and CDR2 SNEGSKA (reference sequence). CDR3 coding DNA: TGCAGTGCTAGGGCTAGCAACACCGGGGAGCCGTTTTTT. It specifies CSARASNTGEPFF.

V usage is TRBV11-2 and J usage is TRBJ2-7; D perhaps matches TRBD1 (6 bases). Germline lookup yields CDR1 SGHAT and CDR2 FQNNGV. The CDR3 has 18 residues. The ends were cut back, 4 bases at V and 0 bases at J, with 22 bases in the middle. The CDR3 region has the DNA TGTGCCAGCAGCTCGGCCGGGACACTGTATCATGTCTCCTACGAGCAGTACTTC. Translating gives CASSSAGTLYHVSYEQYF.

This chain uses TRBV4-2 with TRBJ2-3; possible D gene TRBD2, 6 bases. Germline CDR1 and CDR2: LGHNA and YNFKEQ. The CDR3 runs to 16 residues. Trimming took 4 bases from V and 2 from J, leaving 16 bases between them. The CDR3 bases are TGTGCCAGCAGCCCCGGGAGAGGGCGCAACACAGATACGCAGTATTTT. Its protein is CASSPGRGRNTDTQYF.

This sequence joins TRBV11-3 and TRBJ2-5, with D possibly TRBD1 on 6 matching bases. CDR3 length: 14 amino acids. Germline assignment: CDR1 SGHNT and CDR2 YENEEA. The CDR3 region is CRSSSGQLLETQYF. The CDR3 coding sequence is TGTCGCAGCAGCTCCGGACAGCTTCTTGAGACCCAGTACTTC.

Worth noting for this clonotype: An end of the junction does not agree with germline; a read error may underlie this. This chain links TRBV13 with TRBJ2-3; no firm D call. CDR1 PRHDT and CDR2 FYEKMQ come from the germline V gene (reference sequence). The CDR3 is 13 residues long. DNA for the CDR3: TGTGACAGCACTCGGAGACGCACAGATACGCAGTATTTT. Its protein product is CDSTRRRTDTQYF.

About this clonotype itself: The junction departs from the called germline gene at one end, perhaps through a read error. J is TRBJ2-3 and V is TRBV11-1, with TRBD1 as a possible D gene (6 bases). The CDR3 is 15 residues long. In germline, CDR1 is SGHAT, CDR2 FQDESV (reference sequence). This chain's CDR3 is CASGGQFSYTDTQYF. Here the CDR3 DNA reads TGTGCCAGCGGGGGCCAGTTCTCTTACACAGATACGCAGTACTTT.

This clonotype occurred many times. This chain joins TRBV6-2 or TRBV6-3 and TRBJ2-1; D gene unclear. V lost 1 base to trimming and J lost 0 bases, with 7 bases between them. The CDR3 length is 15 residues. Germline V CDR1 and CDR2: MNHEY, SVGEGT. The CDR3 DNA reads TGTGCCAGCAGTTACTTGAGGAGCTCCTACAATGAGCAGTTCTTC. It yields the protein CASSYLRSSYNEQFF.

The V and J genes are TRBV20-1 and TRBJ2-5; D may be TRBD1 (5 bases). Germline values: CDR1 DFQATT, CDR2 SNEGSKA (reference sequence). Trimming stripped 0 bases from V and 4 bases from J, with 15 bases between. CDR3 size: 15 residues. For the CDR3, the DNA is TGCAGTGCTAGAGATGCCAGGGAAGGAGCAGAGACCCAGTACTTC. Protein sequence: CSARDAREGAETQYF.

Details on this clonotype: One junction end does not reproduce the germline sequence, and a read error may be involved. This chain links TRBV20-1 with TRBJ1-2, with unresolved D. CDR3 size: 12 residues. Germline loops: CDR1 DFQATT, CDR2 SNEGSKA (reference sequence). The CDR3 sequence is CGATPTHYGYTF. In DNA, the CDR3 is TGCGGTGCTACTCCCACCCACTATGGCTACACCTTC.

Note on this clonotype: Just one base apart from a much larger clone, this may be a read error. The chain joins TRBV12-3 or TRBV12-4 to TRBJ2-7, with D maybe TRBD2 (6 bases). The CDR3 extends over 16 amino acids. CDR3 sequence: CAISFGGVEVYYEQYF. CDR3 coding DNA: TGTGCCATCAGTTTTGGAGGGGTAGAGGTTTACTACGAGCAGTACTTC.

Of note for this clonotype: An end of the junction does not agree with germline; a read error may underlie this. V is TRBV20-1 and J is TRBJ2-5; D gene unclear. The CDR3 totals 13 residues. Germline V gene data show CDR1 as DFQATT and CDR2 as SNEGSKA (reference sequence). This CDR3 reads CSALSVQRETHNF. The CDR3 DNA sequence: TGCAGTGCCCTCTCCGTACAGAGAGAGACCCACAACTTC.

The J gene is TRBJ2-3, the V gene TRBV6-1; possibly TRBD1 for D (6 bases). The last part of the DNA fits TRBJ1-5 better; the J call may be wrong. Germline CDR1 is MNHNS and CDR2 is SASEGT. The CDR3 sequence is 13 residues long. The DNA of the CDR3 is TGTGCCAGCAGTGGACAGGACCGAGATACGCAGCATTTT. Its protein is CASSGQDRDTQHF.

This clonotype was seen only once. At one of its ends the junction is not consistent with the germline gene, which may arise from a read error. This rearrangement joins TRBV11-2 to TRBJ2-5, with TRBD2 as a possible D gene (5 bases). Germline lookup yields CDR1 SGHAT and CDR2 FQNNGV. The CDR3 contains 16 residues. This CDR3 reads CACSLATRAWVQTQYF. CDR3 nucleotide sequence: TGTGCCTGCAGCTTAGCCACGCGGGCATGGGTACAGACCCAGTACTTC.

The table lists this clonotype with a few counts. The chain recombines TRBV7-2 with TRBJ2-3; D unclear. V shed 3 bases and J shed 4 bases, with 14 bases lying between them. Germline V lookup: CDR1 SGHTA, CDR2 FQGNSA. The CDR3 covers 15 residues. The CDR3 spells CASSFSDLGADTQYF. CDR3 bases: TGTGCCAGCAGCTTCAGCGACCTTGGGGCAGATACGCAGTATTTT.

This clonotype was observed a handful of times. A clone one base away is much larger, so this may be a read error. The V gene is TRBV4-3, the J gene TRBJ1-1, with 12 bases that match TRBD1. The germline gives CDR1 LGHNA, CDR2 YSLEER. The CDR3 extends over 15 amino acids. CDR3 loop: CASNQDGTGGTQAFF. The CDR3 DNA reads TGCGCCAGCAACCAAGATGGGACAGGGGGCACCCAAGCTTTCTTT.